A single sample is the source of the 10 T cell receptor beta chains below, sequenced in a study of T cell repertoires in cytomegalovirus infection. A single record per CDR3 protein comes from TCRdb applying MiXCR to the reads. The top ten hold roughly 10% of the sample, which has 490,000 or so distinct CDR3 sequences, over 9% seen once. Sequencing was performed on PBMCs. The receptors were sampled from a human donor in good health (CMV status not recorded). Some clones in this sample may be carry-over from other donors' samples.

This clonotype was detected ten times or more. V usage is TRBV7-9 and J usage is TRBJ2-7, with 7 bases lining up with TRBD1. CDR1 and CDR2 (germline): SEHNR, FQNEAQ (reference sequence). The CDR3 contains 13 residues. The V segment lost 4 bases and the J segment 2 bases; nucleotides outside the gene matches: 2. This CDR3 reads CASSSGQTYEQYF. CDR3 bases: TGTGCCAGCAGCTCGGGACAGACCTACGAGCAGTACTTC.

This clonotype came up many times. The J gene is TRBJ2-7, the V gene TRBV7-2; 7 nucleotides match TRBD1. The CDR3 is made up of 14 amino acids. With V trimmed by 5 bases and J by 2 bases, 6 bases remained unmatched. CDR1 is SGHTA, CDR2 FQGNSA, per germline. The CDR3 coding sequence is TGTGCCAGCAGCAGACAGGGAAATACCTACGAGCAGTACTTC. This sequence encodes CASSRQGNTYEQYF.

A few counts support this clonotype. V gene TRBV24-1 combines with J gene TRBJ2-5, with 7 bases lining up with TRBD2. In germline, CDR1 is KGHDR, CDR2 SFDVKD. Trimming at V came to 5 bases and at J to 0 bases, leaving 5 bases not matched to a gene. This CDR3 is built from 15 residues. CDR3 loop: CATSAGGWYQETQYF. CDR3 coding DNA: TGTGCCACCAGTGCGGGGGGTTGGTACCAAGAGACCCAGTACTTC.

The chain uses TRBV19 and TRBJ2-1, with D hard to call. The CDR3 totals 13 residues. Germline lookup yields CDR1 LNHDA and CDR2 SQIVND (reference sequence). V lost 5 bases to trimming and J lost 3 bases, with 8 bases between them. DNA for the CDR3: TGTGCCAGTAGTGCGTACAGCTACAATGAGCAGTTCTTC. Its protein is CASSAYSYNEQFF.

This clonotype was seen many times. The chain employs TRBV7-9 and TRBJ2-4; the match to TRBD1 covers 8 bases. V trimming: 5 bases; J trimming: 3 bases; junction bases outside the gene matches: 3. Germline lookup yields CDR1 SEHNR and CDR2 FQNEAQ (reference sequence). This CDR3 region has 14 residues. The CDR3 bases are TGTGCCAGCAGCACCGGGACAGGCAAAAACATTCAGTACTTC. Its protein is CASSTGTGKNIQYF.

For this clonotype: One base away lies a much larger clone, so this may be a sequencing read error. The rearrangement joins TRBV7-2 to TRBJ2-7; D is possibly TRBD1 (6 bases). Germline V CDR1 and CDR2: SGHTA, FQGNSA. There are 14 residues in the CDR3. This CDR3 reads CASTLAGARYEQYF. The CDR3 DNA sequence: TGTGCCAGCACCTTAGCAGGGGCGCGGTACGAGCAGTACTTC.

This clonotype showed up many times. CDR3 protein: CASGRGSDEQFF. CDR3 nucleotide sequence: TGCGCCAGCGGCAGGGGGAGCGATGAGCAGTTCTTC. This chain joins TRBV4-1 and TRBJ2-1; 7 bases line up with TRBD1. From germline, CDR1 is MGHRA and CDR2 YSYEKL. There are 12 residues in the CDR3. V shed 8 bases and J 8 bases; nucleotides not matched to a gene: 6.

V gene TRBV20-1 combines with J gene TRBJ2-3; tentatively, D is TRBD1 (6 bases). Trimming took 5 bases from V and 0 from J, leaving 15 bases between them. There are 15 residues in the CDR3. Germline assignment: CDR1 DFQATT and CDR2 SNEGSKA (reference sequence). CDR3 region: CSAAWAGVSTDTQYF. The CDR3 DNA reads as TGCAGTGCTGCCTGGGCAGGGGTTAGCACAGATACGCAGTATTTT.

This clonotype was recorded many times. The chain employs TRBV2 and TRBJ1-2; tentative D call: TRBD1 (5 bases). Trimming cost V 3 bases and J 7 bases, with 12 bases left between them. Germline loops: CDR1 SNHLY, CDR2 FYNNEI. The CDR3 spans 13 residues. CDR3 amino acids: CASSDGQGSGYTF. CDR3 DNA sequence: TGTGCCAGCAGTGACGGGCAGGGCAGTGGCTACACCTTC. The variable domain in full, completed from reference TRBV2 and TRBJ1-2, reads EPEVTQTPSHQVTQMGQEVILRCVPISNHLYFYWYRQILGQKVEFLVSFYNNEISEKSEIFDDQFSVERPDGSNFTLKIRSTKLEDSAMYFCASSDGQGSGYTFGSGTRLTVV.

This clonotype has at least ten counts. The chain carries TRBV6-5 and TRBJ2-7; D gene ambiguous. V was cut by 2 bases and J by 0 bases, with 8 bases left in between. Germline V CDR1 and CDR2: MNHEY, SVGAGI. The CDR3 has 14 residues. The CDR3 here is CASSYGVSSYEQYF. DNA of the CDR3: TGTGCCAGCAGTTACGGAGTCAGCTCCTACGAGCAGTACTTC.